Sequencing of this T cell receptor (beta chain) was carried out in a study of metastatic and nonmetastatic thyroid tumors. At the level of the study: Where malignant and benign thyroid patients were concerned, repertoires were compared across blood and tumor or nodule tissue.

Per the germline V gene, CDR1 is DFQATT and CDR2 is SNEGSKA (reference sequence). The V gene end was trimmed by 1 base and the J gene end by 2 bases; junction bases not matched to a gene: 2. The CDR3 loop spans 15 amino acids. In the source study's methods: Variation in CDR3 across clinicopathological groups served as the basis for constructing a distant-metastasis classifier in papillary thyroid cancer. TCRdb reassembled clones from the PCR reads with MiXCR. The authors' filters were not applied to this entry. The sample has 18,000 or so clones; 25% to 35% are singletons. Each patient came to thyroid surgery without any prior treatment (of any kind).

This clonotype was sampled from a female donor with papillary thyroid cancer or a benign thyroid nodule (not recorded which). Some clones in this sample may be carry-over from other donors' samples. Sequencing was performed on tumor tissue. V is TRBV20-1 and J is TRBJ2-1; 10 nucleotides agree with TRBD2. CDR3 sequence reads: CSARGAGGPYNEQFF. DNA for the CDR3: TGCAGTGCTAGAGGAGCGGGGGGGCCCTACAATGAGCAGTTCTTC.